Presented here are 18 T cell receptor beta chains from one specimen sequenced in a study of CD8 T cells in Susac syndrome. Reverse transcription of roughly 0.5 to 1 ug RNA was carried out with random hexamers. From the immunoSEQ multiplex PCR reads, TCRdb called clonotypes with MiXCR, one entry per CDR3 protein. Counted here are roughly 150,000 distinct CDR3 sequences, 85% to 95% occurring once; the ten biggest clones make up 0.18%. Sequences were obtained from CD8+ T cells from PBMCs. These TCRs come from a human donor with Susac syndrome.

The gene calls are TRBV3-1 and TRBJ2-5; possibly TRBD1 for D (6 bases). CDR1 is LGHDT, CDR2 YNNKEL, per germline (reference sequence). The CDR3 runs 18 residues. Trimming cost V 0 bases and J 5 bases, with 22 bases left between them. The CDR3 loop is CASSQDLSPAGVEETQYF. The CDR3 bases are TGTGCCAGCAGCCAAGATCTAAGTCCGGCAGGGGTTGAGGAGACCCAGTACTTC.

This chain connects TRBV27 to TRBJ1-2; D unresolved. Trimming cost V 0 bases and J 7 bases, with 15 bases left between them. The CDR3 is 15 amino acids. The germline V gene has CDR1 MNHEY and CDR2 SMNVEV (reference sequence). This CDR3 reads CASSLSEIGIGGYTF. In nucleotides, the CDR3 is TGTGCCAGCAGTTTATCGGAGATAGGGATTGGTGGCTACACCTTC.

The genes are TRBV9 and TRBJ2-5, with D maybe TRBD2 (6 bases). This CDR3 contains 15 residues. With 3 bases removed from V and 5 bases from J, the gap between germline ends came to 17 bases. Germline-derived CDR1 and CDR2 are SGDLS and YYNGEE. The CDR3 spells CASSARPGSGETQYF. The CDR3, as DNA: TGTGCCAGCAGCGCTCGCCCGGGCAGCGGGGAGACCCAGTACTTC.

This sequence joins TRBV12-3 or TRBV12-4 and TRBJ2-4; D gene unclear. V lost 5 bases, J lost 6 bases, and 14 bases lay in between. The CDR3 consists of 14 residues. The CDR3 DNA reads TGTGCCAGCAGTCCCGGAGAGGAAATAAACATTCAGTACTTC. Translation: CASSPGEEINIQYF.

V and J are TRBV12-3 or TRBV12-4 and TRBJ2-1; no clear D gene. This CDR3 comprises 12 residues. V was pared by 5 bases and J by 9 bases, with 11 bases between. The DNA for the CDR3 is TGTGCCAGCAGTCTCCCTCATGGTGAGCAGTTCTTC. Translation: CASSLPHGEQFF.

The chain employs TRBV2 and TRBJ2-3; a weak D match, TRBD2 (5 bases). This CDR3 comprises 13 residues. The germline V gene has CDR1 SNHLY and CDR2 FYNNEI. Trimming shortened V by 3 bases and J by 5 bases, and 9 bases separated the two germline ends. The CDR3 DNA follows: TGTGCCAGCAGTGACTCAGGAGGAGATACGCAGTATTTT. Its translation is CASSDSGGDTQYF. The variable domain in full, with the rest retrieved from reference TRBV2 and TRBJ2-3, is EPEVTQTPSHQVTQMGQEVILRCVPISNHLYFYWYRQILGQKVEFLVSFYNNEISEKSEIFDDQFSVERPDGSNFTLKIRSTKLEDSAMYFCASSDSGGDTQYFGPGTRLTVL.

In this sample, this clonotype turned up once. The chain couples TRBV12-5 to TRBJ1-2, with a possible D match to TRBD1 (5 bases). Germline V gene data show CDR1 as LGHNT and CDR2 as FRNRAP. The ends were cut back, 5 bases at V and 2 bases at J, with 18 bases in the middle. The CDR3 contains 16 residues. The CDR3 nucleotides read TGTGCTAGTGGTACTAAGCCATTGGGGCCGAACTATGGCTACACCTTC. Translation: CASGTKPLGPNYGYTF.

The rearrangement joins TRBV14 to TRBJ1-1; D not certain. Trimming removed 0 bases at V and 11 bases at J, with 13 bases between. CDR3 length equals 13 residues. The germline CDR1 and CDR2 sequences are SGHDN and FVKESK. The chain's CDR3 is CASSQDRYPGAFF. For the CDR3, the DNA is TGTGCCAGCAGCCAAGATAGGTACCCTGGGGCTTTCTTT.

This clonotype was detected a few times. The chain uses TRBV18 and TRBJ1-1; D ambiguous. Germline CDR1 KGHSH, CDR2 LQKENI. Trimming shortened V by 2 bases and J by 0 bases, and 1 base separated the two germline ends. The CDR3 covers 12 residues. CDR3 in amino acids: CASSPMNTEAFF. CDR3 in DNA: TGTGCCAGCTCACCAATGAACACTGAAGCTTTCTTT.

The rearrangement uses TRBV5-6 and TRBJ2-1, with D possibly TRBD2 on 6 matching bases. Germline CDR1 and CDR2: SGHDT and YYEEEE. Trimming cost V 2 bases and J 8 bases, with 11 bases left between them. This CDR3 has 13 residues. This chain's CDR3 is CASSFGRGDEQFF. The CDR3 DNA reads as TGTGCCAGCAGCTTTGGTCGCGGGGATGAGCAGTTCTTC.

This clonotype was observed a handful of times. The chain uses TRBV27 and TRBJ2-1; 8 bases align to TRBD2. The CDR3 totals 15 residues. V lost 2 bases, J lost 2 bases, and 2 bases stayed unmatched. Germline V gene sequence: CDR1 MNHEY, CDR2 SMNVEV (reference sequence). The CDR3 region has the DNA TGTGCCAGCAGTTTAACGGGAGGGGCCTACAATGAGCAGTTCTTC. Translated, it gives CASSLTGGAYNEQFF.

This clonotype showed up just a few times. CDR3 sequence reads: CSVRTGVYEQYF. The DNA for the CDR3 is TGCAGCGTCCGGACAGGGGTCTACGAGCAGTACTTC. The chain is built from TRBV29-1 and TRBJ2-7, with 9 positions matching TRBD1. The V gene's germline CDR1 is SQVTM and CDR2 ANQGSEA. The V gene end was trimmed by 6 bases and the J gene end by 3 bases; junction bases not matched to a gene: 3. The CDR3 spans 12 residues.

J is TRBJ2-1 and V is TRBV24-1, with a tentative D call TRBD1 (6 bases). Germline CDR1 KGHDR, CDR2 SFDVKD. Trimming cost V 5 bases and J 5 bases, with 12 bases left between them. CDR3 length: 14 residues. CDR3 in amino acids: CATSAPGHNNEQFF. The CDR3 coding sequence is TGTGCCACCAGTGCACCGGGACACAACAATGAGCAGTTCTTC.

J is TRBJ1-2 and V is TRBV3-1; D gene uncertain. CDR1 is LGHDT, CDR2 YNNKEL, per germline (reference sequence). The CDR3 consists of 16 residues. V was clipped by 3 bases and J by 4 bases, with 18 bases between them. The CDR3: CASSQQQAGAGYGYTF. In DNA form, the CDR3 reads TGTGCCAGCAGCCAGCAACAAGCGGGAGCTGGCTATGGCTACACCTTC. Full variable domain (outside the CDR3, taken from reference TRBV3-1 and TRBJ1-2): DTAVSQTPKYLVTQMGNDKSIKCEQNLGHDTMYWYKQDSKKFLKIMFSYNNKELIINETVPNRFSPKSPDKAHLNLHINSLELGDSAVYFCASSQQQAGAGYGYTFGSGTRLTVV.

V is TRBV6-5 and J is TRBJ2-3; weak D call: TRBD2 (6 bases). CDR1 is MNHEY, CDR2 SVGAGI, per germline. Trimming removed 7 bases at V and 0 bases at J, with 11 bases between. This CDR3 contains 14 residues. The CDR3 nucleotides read TGTGCCAGCAAGACTAGTCTTAGCACAGATACGCAGTATTTT. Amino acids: CASKTSLSTDTQYF.

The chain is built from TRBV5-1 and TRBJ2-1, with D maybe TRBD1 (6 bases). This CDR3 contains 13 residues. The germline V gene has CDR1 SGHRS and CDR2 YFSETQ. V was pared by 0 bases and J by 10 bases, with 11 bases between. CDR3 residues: CASSLVGGREQFF. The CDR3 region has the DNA TGCGCCAGCAGCTTGGTTGGGGGCAGGGAGCAGTTCTTC.

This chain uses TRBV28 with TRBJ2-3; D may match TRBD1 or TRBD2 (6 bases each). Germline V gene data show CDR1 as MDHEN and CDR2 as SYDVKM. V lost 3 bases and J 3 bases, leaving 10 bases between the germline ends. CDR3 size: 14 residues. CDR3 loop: CASSFGGLTDTQYF. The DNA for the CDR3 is TGTGCCAGCAGTTTCGGGGGCTTAACAGATACGCAGTATTTT.

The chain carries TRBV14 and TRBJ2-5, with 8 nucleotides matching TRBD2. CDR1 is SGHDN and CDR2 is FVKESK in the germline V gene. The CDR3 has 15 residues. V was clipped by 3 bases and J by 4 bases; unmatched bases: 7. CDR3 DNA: TGTGCCAGCAGCCACCGGGGACTAGGGAGAGAGACCCAGTACTTC. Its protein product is CASSHRGLGRETQYF.